A single sample is the source of the 13 T cell receptor beta chains below, sequenced in a study of blood T cells in healthy people across ages. It was with a sample-barcoded 5' primer and a J-beta primer mix that a second PCR of roughly 6 to 11 cycles was run. Each CDR3 protein gets one entry after TCRdb re-called the 5' RACE reads with MiXCR. The sample shows some 640,000 distinct CDR3 sequences, approximately 30% of them seen only once. Sequenced sample: blood. Every receptor here comes from a woman of 80 years or more in good health.

This clonotype has at least ten counts. The rearrangement joins TRBV7-2 to TRBJ2-3; D is uncertain. CDR1 and CDR2 (germline): SGHTA, FQGNSA. The CDR3 is 14 residues long. Deletions cut 6 bases from V and 5 bases from J, with 15 bases between. The CDR3 protein is CASSYSGRVDTQYF. The CDR3 coding sequence is TGTGCCAGCAGTTACTCGGGCCGGGTAGATACGCAGTATTTT.

For this clonotype: A much larger clonotype is one base distant, so this may be a read error. The rearrangement uses TRBV6-1 and TRBJ2-7, with 7 nucleotides matching TRBD1. CDR3 length equals 14 residues. Germline V CDR1 and CDR2: MNHNS, SASEGT. The CDR3 region is CASNGQATGYKQYF. CDR3 coding DNA: TGTGCCAGCAATGGACAGGCTACTGGCTACAAGCAGTACTTC.

This clonotype appeared a few times. V is TRBV10-3 and J is TRBJ2-7; D is perhaps TRBD2 (6 bases). Germline V CDR1 and CDR2: ENHRY, SYGVKD. The V end lost 8 bases, the J end lost 2 bases, and 13 bases lay between the germline ends. The CDR3 consists of 13 residues. CDR3 nucleotides: TGTGCCATCGCCGGGACTCCGGCCTACGAGCAGTACTTC. Translation gives CAIAGTPAYEQYF.

Of note for this clonotype: A much larger clonotype is one base distant, so this may be a read error. This chain connects TRBV5-1 to TRBJ2-5, with a tentative D call TRBD2 (6 bases). CDR3 length equals 15 residues. Germline CDR1 SGHRS, CDR2 YFSETQ. For the CDR3, the DNA is TGCGCCAGCAGCACCAGACTAGGTGACCAAGAGACCAAGTACTTC. This gives the protein CASSTRLGDQETKYF.

This clonotype was counted a few times. V is TRBV20-1 and J is TRBJ2-5; D is tentatively TRBD1 or TRBD2 (5 bases each). CDR1 is DFQATT and CDR2 is SNEGSKA in the germline V gene (reference sequence). The V end lost 6 bases, the J end lost 11 bases, and 22 bases lay between the germline ends. The CDR3 runs to 13 residues. The CDR3 coding sequence is TGCAGTGCCGTACCGAGGGGTTGGAATGAGCAGTACTTC. Amino acids: CSAVPRGWNEQYF.

This clonotype was seen a handful of times. The rearrangement links TRBV29-1 to TRBJ2-2; possibly TRBD1 for D (6 bases). Germline V gene data show CDR1 as SQVTM and CDR2 as ANQGSEA. V lost 7 bases and J lost 4, with 16 bases in between. The CDR3 runs 14 residues. Written as DNA, the CDR3 is TGCAGCGCAGGACCCTCGACAGGCACCGGGGAGCTGTTTTTT. Amino acid sequence: CSAGPSTGTGELFF.

This clonotype was observed a handful of times. A much larger clone lies a single base off, so this may be a read error. The V gene is TRBV5-5, the J gene TRBJ2-5, with TRBD1 identical over 7 bases. The end of the DNA is better explained by TRBJ2-7, so the J call may be wrong. Germline CDR1 and CDR2: SGHKS and YYEKEE (reference sequence). The length of the CDR3 is 14 residues. CDR3 loop: CACSLGDSNYEQYF. The CDR3 region has the DNA TGTGCCTGCAGCTTGGGGGACAGCAACTACGAGCAGTACTTC.

This clonotype was seen a handful of times. A much larger clone sits a single nucleotide away, making a read error possible. The CDR3 protein is CSATSGTRAYDEQYF. The CDR3 region has the DNA TGCAGTGCTACCTCCGGGACGAGGGCTTATGATGAGCAGTACTTC. The rearrangement links TRBV20-1 to TRBJ2-5; the D gene could be TRBD1 or TRBD2 (5 bases each). The CDR3 contains 15 residues. Germline-derived CDR1 and CDR2 are DFQATT and SNEGSKA (reference sequence). Trimming stripped 4 bases from V and 11 bases from J, with 26 bases between.

This clonotype was detected ten times or more. The chain has TRBV20-1 and TRBJ2-5; TRBD2 agrees at 9 bases. The ends lost 3 bases at V and 2 bases at J; junction bases unmatched: 4. Germline V gene sequence: CDR1 DFQATT, CDR2 SNEGSKA (reference sequence). The CDR3 spans 14 residues. The CDR3 DNA reads as TGCAGTGCTAGCCACACTAGCGGGCAAGAGACCCAGTACTTC. Protein sequence: CSASHTSGQETQYF.

The chain has TRBV5-1 and TRBJ2-1, with 8 bases identical to TRBD1. Trimming at V came to 4 bases and at J to 7 bases, leaving 10 bases not matched to a gene. The germline gives CDR1 SGHRS, CDR2 YFSETQ. The CDR3 covers 15 residues. The CDR3: CASSVPGQVMNEQFF. CDR3 DNA: TGCGCCAGCAGCGTTCCGGGACAGGTTATGAATGAGCAGTTCTTC.

This clonotype has more than one count but fewer than ten. V is TRBV5-1 and J is TRBJ1-2; D remains unclear. Germline-derived CDR1 and CDR2 are SGHRS and YFSETQ. This CDR3 is built from 12 residues. The ends were cut back, 4 bases at V and 3 bases at J, with 7 bases in the middle. Here the CDR3 reads CASSNQYYGYTF. Here the CDR3 DNA reads TGCGCCAGCAGCAATCAGTACTATGGCTACACCTTC.

This clonotype was seen more than once but under ten times. The rearrangement joins TRBV5-1 to TRBJ2-1, with TRBD2 matching over 7 bases. CDR1 and CDR2 (germline): SGHRS, YFSETQ. The CDR3 totals 16 residues. Trimming cost V 4 bases and J 0 bases; bases outside gene matches: 7. CDR3 residues: CASSPTGGNSYNEQFF. As DNA, the CDR3 is TGCGCCAGCAGCCCGACGGGGGGTAACTCCTACAATGAGCAGTTCTTC. Drawing the rest from reference TRBV5-1 and TRBJ2-1, the complete variable domain is KAGVTQTPRYLIKTRGQQVTLSCSPISGHRSVSWYQQTPGQGLQFLFEYFSETQRNKGNFPGRFSGRQFSNSRSEMNVSTLELGDSALYLCASSPTGGNSYNEQFFGPGTRLTVL.

About this clonotype itself: It may be a read error: a sequence one base away is much more abundant. This chain uses TRBV30 with TRBJ1-2, with D possibly TRBD1 on 6 matching bases. The CDR3 runs to 12 residues. From germline, CDR1 is GTSNPN and CDR2 SVGIG (reference sequence). In DNA, the CDR3 is TGTGCCTGGAGTACTCAGGGGAATGGCTACATCTTC. It translates to CAWSTQGNGYIF.